The 21 T cell receptor beta chains below were found in one sample sequenced in a study of identifying expanded T cells in peripheral blood. Only in-frame clones appear in the TCRdb table, and some are missing; sequencing was by immunoSEQ multiplex PCR. The repertoire holds about 86,000 clones, with around 83% as singletons. Sequenced: blood. The origin of the receptors is a person aged 18 to 70 in good health.

V gene TRBV6-1 combines with J gene TRBJ2-2; D could derive from TRBD1 or TRBD2 (5 bases each). Per the germline V gene, CDR1 is MNHNS and CDR2 is SASEGT. The CDR3 contains 14 residues. V was clipped by 3 bases and J by 4 bases, with 9 bases between them. CDR3 nucleotide sequence: TGTGCCAGCAGTGAGGGGGTGAGCACCGGGGAGCTGTTTTTT. Translation gives CASSEGVSTGELFF.

The chain is built from TRBV6-6 and TRBJ1-1; D is unresolved. V lost 2 bases and J lost 3, with 7 bases in between. The CDR3 is 13 residues long. Germline CDR1 is MNHNY and CDR2 is SVGAGI (reference sequence). The CDR3 coding sequence is TGTGCCAGCAGTTACGTTGGTTACACTGAAGCTTTCTTT. It encodes CASSYVGYTEAFF.

The chain links TRBV4-1 to TRBJ1-5; D may be TRBD1 (6 bases). The CDR3 extends over 14 amino acids. CDR1 and CDR2 from the germline V gene are MGHRA and YSYEKL. CDR3 DNA sequence: TGCGCGTCCGCGCGATCGGGGGCTGGCCAGCCCCAGCATTTT. Its protein product is CASARSGAGQPQHF.

V is TRBV15 and J is TRBJ1-2; 7 positions agree with TRBD1. V gave up 10 bases and J gave up 4 bases; unmatched junction bases: 9. CDR1 and CDR2 from the germline V gene are LNHNV and YYDKDF (reference sequence). CDR3 length: 13 amino acids. The chain's CDR3 is CAIRDSHSYGYTF. The CDR3 DNA reads TGTGCCATTCGGGACAGCCACTCCTATGGCTACACCTTC.

This chain uses TRBV11-2 with TRBJ1-4; D unresolved. Trimming stripped 0 bases from V and 2 bases from J, with 7 bases between. The CDR3 runs 15 residues. The V gene's germline CDR1 is SGHAT and CDR2 FQNNGV. The CDR3 here is CASSLEGNTNEKLFF. The CDR3 DNA reads as TGTGCCAGCAGCTTAGAGGGGAATACTAATGAAAAACTGTTTTTT. The variable domain in full, completed from reference TRBV11-2 and TRBJ1-4, reads EAGVAQSPRYKIIEKRQSVAFWCNPISGHATLYWYQQILGQGPKLLIQFQNNGVVDDSQLPKDRFSAERLKGVDSTLKIQPAKLEDSAVYLCASSLEGNTNEKLFFGSGTQLSVL.

This sequence joins TRBV6-6 and TRBJ2-7; D is possibly TRBD1 or TRBD2 (5 bases each). From germline, CDR1 is MNHNY and CDR2 SVGAGI (reference sequence). The CDR3 has 13 residues. Between the trimmed V and J ends, which lost 5 bases and 7 bases, there was a span of 15 bases. CDR3 sequence: CASSKGTQKEQYF. The CDR3 region has the DNA TGTGCCAGCAGTAAGGGGACCCAGAAAGAGCAGTACTTC.

The chain recombines TRBV7-6 with TRBJ1-1; D is unclear. V was shortened by 1 base and J by 5 bases, with 11 bases between the two germline ends. Per the germline V gene, CDR1 is SGHVS and CDR2 is FNYEAQ. The CDR3 is 14 amino acids. The CDR3 DNA follows: TGTGCCAGCAGCTTAGATCCCTTAAAAACTGAAGCTTTCTTT. As protein: CASSLDPLKTEAFF.

Only a few counts were recorded for this clone. This chain uses TRBV30 with TRBJ1-5; no reliable D call. CDR3 length equals 13 residues. From germline, CDR1 is GTSNPN and CDR2 SVGIG (reference sequence). The ends were cut back, 7 bases at V and 2 bases at J, with 12 bases in the middle. DNA for the CDR3: TGTGCCTTGGACGGATCAGGCAATCAGCCCCAGCATTTT. Protein product: CALDGSGNQPQHF.

This clone was recorded only once. The chain is built from TRBV23-1 and TRBJ2-3; TRBD1 agrees at 7 bases. Being an ORF, TRBV23-1 has a function that is uncertain. The V gene end was trimmed by 0 bases and the J gene end by 0 bases; junction bases not matched to a gene: 15. The CDR3 spans 20 residues. The CDR3 DNA reads as TGCGCCAGCAGTCAATCGAAAACTAGGCCCGACAGGGCTAGCACAGATACGCAGTATTTT. Amino acid sequence: CASSQSKTRPDRASTDTQYF.

Note on this clone: A junction end diverges from the germline sequence, so it may reflect a read error. V and J are TRBV6-5 and TRBJ2-7; no reliable D call. CDR3 length: 12 amino acids. Per germline, CDR1 MNHEY and CDR2 SVGAGI. The CDR3 nucleotides are TGTGCCACCAGTACACCATACTACGAGCAGTACTTC. Its protein product is CATSTPYYEQYF.

The gene calls are TRBV7-2 and TRBJ1-3; D not certain. This CDR3 is built from 13 residues. The V end was cut by 5 bases, the J end by 4 bases, with 9 bases between. Per the germline V gene, CDR1 is SGHTA and CDR2 is FQGNSA. The CDR3 sequence: CASSTRRGNTIYF. Here the CDR3 DNA reads TGTGCCAGCAGCACGAGACGGGGAAACACCATATATTTT.

This chain links TRBV7-8 with TRBJ2-5; no clear D gene. V gave up 1 base and J gave up 4 bases, with 7 bases separating them. Germline CDR1 and CDR2: SGHVS and FQNEAQ. The CDR3 consists of 13 residues. CDR3 sequence (DNA): TGTGCCAGCAGCTTAGGGAAGCGAGAGACCCAGTACTTC. The encoded protein is CASSLGKRETQYF. Using reference TRBV7-8 and TRBJ2-5 for the parts outside the CDR3, the full variable domain is GAGVSQSPRYKVAKRGQDVALRCDPISGHVSLFWYQQALGQGPEFLTYFQNEAQLDKSGLPSDRFFAERPEGSVSTLKIQRTQQEDSAVYLCASSLGKRETQYFGPGTRLLVL.

The chain recombines TRBV2 with TRBJ2-5; the D is unclear. V was cut by 8 bases and J by 5 bases, with 21 bases left in between. Looked up from germline, CDR1 is SNHLY and CDR2 is FYNNEI. The CDR3 covers 15 residues. CDR3 region: CASLKDQPGQETQYF. As DNA, the CDR3 is TGTGCCAGCCTAAAGGACCAGCCTGGGCAGGAGACCCAGTACTTC.

The chain links TRBV4-3 to TRBJ1-3; a possible D gene is TRBD1 (5 bases). The CDR3 runs 15 residues. CDR1 is LGHNA, CDR2 YSLEER, per germline. The V gene lost 4 bases and the J gene lost 4 bases, with 14 bases spanning the gap. The CDR3 sequence: CASSPQPGPGNTIYF. In DNA form, the CDR3 reads TGCGCCAGCAGCCCACAACCGGGGCCCGGAAACACCATATATTTT.

For the CDR3, the DNA is TGCAGCGTTGAATTACACAGCTACAATGAGCAGTTCTTC. It codes for CSVELHSYNEQFF. The chain couples TRBV29-1 to TRBJ2-1; D not certain. Germline CDR1 reads SQVTM; CDR2 reads ANQGSEA. Deletions cut 2 bases from V and 3 bases from J, with 8 bases between. The CDR3 runs 13 residues.

For the CDR3, the DNA is TGTGCCATTAAACAGGGACTCAGCACTGAAGCTTTCTTT. Protein product: CAIKQGLSTEAFF. The chain combines TRBV10-3 with TRBJ1-1; maybe TRBD1 (6 bases). CDR1 and CDR2 from the germline V gene are ENHRY and SYGVKD. Trimming took 9 bases from V and 4 from J, leaving 15 bases between them. The CDR3 extends over 13 amino acids.

V is TRBV19 and J is TRBJ1-1; no reliable D call. The CDR3 loop spans 16 amino acids. Trimming took 3 bases from V and 6 from J, leaving 20 bases between them. Germline lookup yields CDR1 LNHDA and CDR2 SQIVND (reference sequence). CDR3: CASSIWAWGGSPEAFF. DNA for the CDR3: TGTGCCAGTAGTATTTGGGCGTGGGGAGGTTCCCCTGAAGCTTTCTTT. The variable domain in full, with the rest retrieved from reference TRBV19 and TRBJ1-1, is DGGITQSPKYLFRKEGQNVTLSCEQNLNHDAMYWYRQDPGQGLRLIYYSQIVNDFQKGDIAEGYSVSREKKESFPLTVTSAQKNPTAFYLCASSIWAWGGSPEAFFGQGTRLTVV.

The chain couples TRBV18 to TRBJ2-1; TRBD1 agrees at 7 bases. The CDR3 covers 14 residues. V was clipped by 4 bases and J by 3 bases; unmatched bases: 3. The germline gives CDR1 KGHSH, CDR2 LQKENI. CDR3 DNA sequence: TGTGCCAGCTCACAGGACAGGTACTACAATGAGCAGTTCTTC. This sequence encodes CASSQDRYYNEQFF.

This chain uses TRBV7-8 with TRBJ1-5; 10 bases fit TRBD1. The length of the CDR3 is 17 residues. J lost 0 bases, V lost 5 bases, and 7 bases had no gene match. The germline V gene has CDR1 SGHVS and CDR2 FQNEAQ. For the CDR3, the DNA is TGTGCCAGCAGCCCGGAGACAGGGGGCCTTAGCAATCAGCCCCAGCATTTT. Protein: CASSPETGGLSNQPQHF.

The CDR3 protein is CAWSRSGFEAFF. The CDR3, as DNA: TGTGCCTGGAGTAGGTCCGGGTTTGAAGCTTTCTTT. The rearrangement uses TRBV30 and TRBJ1-1; D is undetermined. The CDR3 length is 12 residues. Germline CDR1 and CDR2: GTSNPN and SVGIG (reference sequence). The V end lost 2 bases, the J end lost 7 bases, and 11 bases lay between the germline ends.

The V call is TRBV28, the J call TRBJ2-3; D gene uncertain. The germline V gene encodes CDR1 MDHEN and CDR2 SYDVKM. This CDR3 is 13 amino acids long. Trimming removed 6 bases at V and 5 bases at J, with 12 bases between. CDR3: CASSSPGLDTQYF. CDR3 coding DNA: TGTGCCAGCAGCTCCCCCGGGCTAGATACGCAGTATTTT.